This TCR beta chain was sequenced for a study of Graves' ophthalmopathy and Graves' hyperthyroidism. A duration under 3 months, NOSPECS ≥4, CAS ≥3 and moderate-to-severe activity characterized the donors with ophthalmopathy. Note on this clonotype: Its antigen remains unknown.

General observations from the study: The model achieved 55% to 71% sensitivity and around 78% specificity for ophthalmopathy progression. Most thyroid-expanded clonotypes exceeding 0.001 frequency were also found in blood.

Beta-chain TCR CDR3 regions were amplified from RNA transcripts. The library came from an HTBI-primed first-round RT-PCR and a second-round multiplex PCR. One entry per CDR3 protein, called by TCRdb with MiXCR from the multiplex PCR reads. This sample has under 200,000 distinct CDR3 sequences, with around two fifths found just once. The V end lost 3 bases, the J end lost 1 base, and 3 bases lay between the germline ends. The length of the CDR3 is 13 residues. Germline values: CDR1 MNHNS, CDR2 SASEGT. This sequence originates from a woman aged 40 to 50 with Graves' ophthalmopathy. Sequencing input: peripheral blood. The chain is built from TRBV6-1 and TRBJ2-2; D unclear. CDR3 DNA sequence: TGTGCCAGCAGTGACAAGAACACCGGGGAGCTGTTTTTT. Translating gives CASSDKNTGELFF.